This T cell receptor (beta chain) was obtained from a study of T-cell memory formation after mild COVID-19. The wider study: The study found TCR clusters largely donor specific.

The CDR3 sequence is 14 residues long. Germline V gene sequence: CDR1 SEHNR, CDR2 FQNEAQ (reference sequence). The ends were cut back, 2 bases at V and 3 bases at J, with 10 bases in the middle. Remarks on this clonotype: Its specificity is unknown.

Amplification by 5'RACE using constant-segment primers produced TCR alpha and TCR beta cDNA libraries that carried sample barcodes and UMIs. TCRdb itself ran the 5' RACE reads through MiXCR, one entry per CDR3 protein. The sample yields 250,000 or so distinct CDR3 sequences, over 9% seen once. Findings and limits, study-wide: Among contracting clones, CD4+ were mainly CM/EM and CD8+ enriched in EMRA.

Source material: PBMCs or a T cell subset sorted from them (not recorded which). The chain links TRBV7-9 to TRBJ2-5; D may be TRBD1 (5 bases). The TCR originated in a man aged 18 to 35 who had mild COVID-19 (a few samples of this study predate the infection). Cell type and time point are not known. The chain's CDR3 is CASSLYRLEETQYF. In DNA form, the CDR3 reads TGTGCCAGCAGCTTATACAGGCTTGAAGAGACCCAGTACTTC.